This T cell receptor beta chain was recorded in a study of blood T cells in healthy people across ages. Using a J-beta primer mix together with a sample-barcoded 5' primer, a second PCR was run for about 6 to 11 cycles. Each of the cDNA molecules was tagged by a template-switch adaptor with 12 random nucleotides. A single record per CDR3 protein comes from TCRdb applying MiXCR to the 5' RACE reads. The table includes more than 900,000 distinct CDR3 sequences, around 27% detected once. V was cut by 2 bases and J by 4 bases, with 9 bases left in between. Germline values: CDR1 SGHRS, CDR2 YFSETQ. The CDR3 spans 13 residues. The same sample was also studied in work on T cells of mothers and their children.

Material for sequencing was blood. V and J are TRBV5-1 and TRBJ2-5; D ambiguous. This TCR was recovered from a girl under 10 years old in good health. In nucleotides, the CDR3 is TGCGCCAGCAGCTTACAATTAGCAGAGACCCAGTACTTC. Its protein is CASSLQLAETQYF.